Listed below are T cell receptor beta chains from one sample, sequenced in a study of identical twins. TCRdb reprocessed the 5' RACE reads via MiXCR and lists one record per CDR3 protein. The data show about 690,000 distinct CDR3 sequences, less than 7% seen once. Material for sequencing was naive T cells sorted from blood. The receptors derive from a man between 18 and 35 years old in good health. Both conserved end residues are part of each CDR3. D genes are given only for firm matches. Not every row has a clone size; where given, it reads once, few, many or a size class.

cdr3_nt: TGTGCCAGCAGTTTCGGGGGACTAGCGGACGCAGATACGCAGTATTTT
cdr3_aa: CASSFGGLADADTQYF
clone_size: many
v_call: TRBV27
j_call: TRBJ2-3
d_call: TRBD2
cdr3_length: 16

cdr3_nt: TGTGCCAGCAGTTTAATAGCGGGAGGGGCCGGGGAGCTGTTTTTT
cdr3_aa: CASSLIAGGAGELFF
clone_size: many
v_call: TRBV12-3/TRBV12-4
j_call: TRBJ2-2
d_call: TRBD2
cdr3_length: 15

cdr3_nt: TGTGCCAGCTCACCAGGGGGAGGAGATCAGCCCCAGCATTTT
cdr3_aa: CASSPGGGDQPQHF
clone_size: few
v_call: TRBV18
j_call: TRBJ1-5
d_call: -
cdr3_length: 14

cdr3_nt: TGCAGTGCTCAGTTAGGCAGCAGAGGACTCTTC
cdr3_aa: CSAQLGSRGLF
clone_size: many
v_call: TRBV20-1
j_call: TRBJ2-1
d_call: -
cdr3_length: 11

cdr3_nt: TGTGCCAGCAGGGGTGGTGAGCAGTTCTTC
cdr3_aa: CASRGGEQFF
clone_size: many
v_call: TRBV7-9
j_call: TRBJ2-1
d_call: -
cdr3_length: 10

cdr3_nt: TGCGCCAGCAGCTTGCGGGGGGACGGGCAGCCCCAGCATTTT
cdr3_aa: CASSLRGDGQPQHF
clone_size: many
v_call: TRBV5-1
j_call: TRBJ1-5
d_call: -
cdr3_length: 14

cdr3_nt: TGTGCCAGCTCACCACCGCACAGGGGCAACGTCAATGAGCAGTTCTTC
cdr3_aa: CASSPPHRGNVNEQFF
clone_size: few
v_call: TRBV18
j_call: TRBJ2-1
d_call: TRBD1
cdr3_length: 16

cdr3_nt: TGTGCCAGCAGCCAAACGGACCGGTATCAGCCCCAGCATTTT
cdr3_aa: CASSQTDRYQPQHF
clone_size: -
v_call: TRBV3-1
j_call: TRBJ1-5
d_call: -
cdr3_length: 14

cdr3_nt: TGCAGTGCTAGGTCTGCTTCCCAGGAGACCCAGTACTTC
cdr3_aa: CSARSASQETQYF
clone_size: -
v_call: TRBV20-1
j_call: TRBJ2-5
d_call: -
cdr3_length: 13

cdr3_nt: TGCAGTGCCACAGGGACAGGGGGATACTACGAGCAGTACTTC
cdr3_aa: CSATGTGGYYEQYF
clone_size: many
v_call: TRBV20-1
j_call: TRBJ2-7
d_call: TRBD1
cdr3_length: 14

cdr3_nt: TGTGCCAGCAGCTTTTTTATCGGGCGTGAAAACACCGGGGAGCTGTTTTTT
cdr3_aa: CASSFFIGRENTGELFF
clone_size: many
v_call: TRBV7-9
j_call: TRBJ2-2
d_call: -
cdr3_length: 17

cdr3_nt: TGTGCCAGCAGTTCTACAAAGGGGTCTTCACCCCTCCACTTT
cdr3_aa: CASSSTKGSSPLHF
clone_size: -
v_call: TRBV12-3/TRBV12-4
j_call: TRBJ1-6
d_call: -
cdr3_length: 14

cdr3_nt: TGTGCCAGCAGCTTGGACAGGGCAAATTCCGGGGAGCTGTTTTTT
cdr3_aa: CASSLDRANSGELFF
clone_size: few
v_call: TRBV7-2
j_call: TRBJ2-2
d_call: TRBD1
cdr3_length: 15

cdr3_nt: TGCAGCGTTGAAGGGTCCTTTAAGGAAGCCTACAATGAGCAGTTCTTC
cdr3_aa: CSVEGSFKEAYNEQFF
clone_size: many
v_call: TRBV29-1
j_call: TRBJ2-1
d_call: -
cdr3_length: 16

cdr3_nt: TGCAGCGTTGTGGGACAGGGACAATCCACCTTC
cdr3_aa: CSVVGQGQSTF
clone_size: many
v_call: TRBV29-1
j_call: TRBJ1-2
d_call: TRBD1
cdr3_length: 11

cdr3_nt: TGCAGTGCTCCCCGACGGGGGGAGCAGTTCTTC
cdr3_aa: CSAPRRGEQFF
clone_size: many
v_call: TRBV20-1
j_call: TRBJ2-1
d_call: -
cdr3_length: 11

cdr3_nt: TGCGCCAGCAGCCGTATGGGCATTGACAACACCGGGGAGCTGTTTTTT
cdr3_aa: CASSRMGIDNTGELFF
clone_size: -
v_call: TRBV5-1
j_call: TRBJ2-2
d_call: -
cdr3_length: 16

cdr3_nt: TGTGCCAGCAGCTTAGCTCTGACAGGGGGCGGCTATGGCTACACCTTC
cdr3_aa: CASSLALTGGGYGYTF
clone_size: many
v_call: TRBV7-2
j_call: TRBJ1-2
d_call: TRBD1
cdr3_length: 16

cdr3_nt: TGTGCCAGCAGCTTGTTTGTTCAGCTTGCAACTAATGAAAAACTGTTTTTT
cdr3_aa: CASSLFVQLATNEKLFF
clone_size: -
v_call: TRBV5-5
j_call: TRBJ1-4
d_call: -
cdr3_length: 17

cdr3_nt: TGTGCCAGCAGTCGTACAGGGCTTACCAAAAACATTCAGTACTTC
cdr3_aa: CASSRTGLTKNIQYF
clone_size: -
v_call: TRBV6-1
j_call: TRBJ2-4
d_call: -
cdr3_length: 15

cdr3_nt: TGTGCCAGCGGCTCCTCCTACACCGGGGAGCTGTTTTTT
cdr3_aa: CASGSSYTGELFF
clone_size: many
v_call: TRBV12-3/TRBV12-4
j_call: TRBJ2-2
d_call: -
cdr3_length: 13

cdr3_nt: TGTGCCAGCAGCGGTAGCGCGGGGGCTAATGAGCAGTTCTTC
cdr3_aa: CASSGSAGANEQFF
clone_size: -
v_call: TRBV9
j_call: TRBJ2-1
d_call: -
cdr3_length: 14

cdr3_nt: TGCGCCAGCGCCCTGGAGTCAGCGAACACTGAAGCTTTCTTT
cdr3_aa: CASALESANTEAFF
clone_size: -
v_call: TRBV5-1
j_call: TRBJ1-1
d_call: -
cdr3_length: 14

cdr3_nt: TGCAGTGCTAGAGATTTTCCCGCAACTAATGAAAAACTGTTTTTT
cdr3_aa: CSARDFPATNEKLFF
clone_size: -
v_call: TRBV20-1
j_call: TRBJ1-4
d_call: -
cdr3_length: 15

cdr3_nt: TGCGCCAGCAGCCCAGACATAATGGGGACTGAAGCTTTCTTT
cdr3_aa: CASSPDIMGTEAFF
clone_size: many
v_call: TRBV4-3
j_call: TRBJ1-1
d_call: -
cdr3_length: 14

cdr3_nt: TGTGCCAGCAGCTTAGATCAGGGTACCTACGAGCAGTACTTC
cdr3_aa: CASSLDQGTYEQYF
clone_size: many
v_call: TRBV11-2
j_call: TRBJ2-7
d_call: -
cdr3_length: 14

cdr3_nt: TGTGCCAGCAGTATGAGCGACAGGGACGTTTGGGACCCTAGCAATCAGCCCCAGCATTTT
cdr3_aa: CASSMSDRDVWDPSNQPQHF
clone_size: -
v_call: TRBV28
j_call: TRBJ1-5
d_call: TRBD1
cdr3_length: 20

cdr3_nt: TGTGCCAGCAGTCGCTCGGGAGGGGCATTTGGCTACACCTTC
cdr3_aa: CASSRSGGAFGYTF
clone_size: many
v_call: TRBV12-3/TRBV12-4
j_call: TRBJ1-2
d_call: -
cdr3_length: 14